This TCR beta chain was identified during a study of Ad26.COV2.S vaccination and SARS-CoV-2 variants. The method was immunoSEQ multiplex PCR; TCRdb's version includes in-frame clones alone and lacks a portion of them. The sample lists about 480,000 clones, roughly 89% seen once, with about 13% in the top ten. The V gene lost 2 bases and the J gene lost 3 bases, with 7 bases spanning the gap. The CDR3 is 13 amino acids. Treatment here: 15 to 20 received Ad26.COV2.S at low or high dose, single or two shots; roughly five received placebo; per-sample allocation not given. Each sample was drawn 63 days after the first injection (of vaccine or placebo).

This clonotype was sampled from a person between 18 and 65 years old who received the Ad26.COV2.S COVID-19 vaccine or a placebo. Sequenced here: peripheral blood, sampled in a trial of Ad26.COV2.S vaccine versus placebo. The gene calls are TRBV6-7 and TRBJ2-5, with D possibly TRBD2 on 5 matching bases. TRBV6-7 is an ORF, with its function uncertain. For the CDR3, the DNA is TGTGCCAGCAGTTACCCAGCGGAAGAGACCCAGTACTTC. It translates to CASSYPAEETQYF.